Each of the 8 T cell receptor beta chains below was sequenced from the same sample in a study of blood T cell repertoires in COVID-19 (dated by TCRdb to about 2020). The library was produced with the immunoSEQ multiplex PCR assay. As stored in TCRdb, this immuneACCESS dataset retains in-frame rearrangements with V and J assigned. A fraction of the clones does not appear; measured against another copy, unresolved V genes explain less than half of the discrepancy, and the remainder lacks a known reason. The sample table shows about 300,000 clones, and roughly nine tenths are seen once. Around 2.1% of the sample goes to the ten largest clones. Sequencing was done on a sample of peripheral blood. The receptors come from a man aged 18-30 years with active or convalescent COVID-19.

The V and J genes are TRBV10-2 and TRBJ2-1, with TRBD2 matching 11 bases. The germline CDR1 and CDR2 sequences are WSHSY and SAAADI. This CDR3 is 17 amino acids long. Trimming cost V 0 bases and J 1 base; bases outside gene matches: 2. The CDR3 is CASSESLAGGSYNEQFF. Here the CDR3 DNA reads TGCGCCAGCAGTGAGTCGCTAGCGGGAGGTTCCTACAATGAGCAGTTCTTC.

V gene TRBV4-1 combines with J gene TRBJ2-7, with TRBD2 identical over 11 bases. The ends lost 1 base at V and 4 bases at J; junction bases unmatched: 6. Germline loops: CDR1 MGHRA, CDR2 YSYEKL. The CDR3 extends over 16 amino acids. In DNA form, the CDR3 reads TGCGCCAGCAGCCAAGCTCTAGCGGGGGGCCAGTACGAGCAGTACTTC. As protein: CASSQALAGGQYEQYF.

V usage is TRBV10-2 and J usage is TRBJ2-2; D may be TRBD1 (5 bases). V dropped 6 bases and J dropped 8 bases, with 16 bases sitting between them. The CDR3 is made up of 14 amino acids. Germline V gene lookup returns CDR1 WSHSY and CDR2 SAAADI. CDR3 in amino acids: CASRTDISRGELFF. The CDR3 DNA reads TGCGCCAGCAGAACGGACATTTCGAGAGGGGAGCTGTTTTTT.

The gene calls are TRBV11-3 and TRBJ1-1, with 8 bases identical to TRBD1. V dropped 5 bases and J dropped 0; count of bases not matched to a gene: 8. Germline-derived CDR1 and CDR2 are SGHNT and YENEEA. The CDR3 extends over 16 amino acids. CDR3 amino acids: CASSPGQGRMNTEAFF. The CDR3, as DNA: TGTGCCAGCAGCCCCGGACAGGGTAGGATGAACACTGAAGCTTTCTTT.

A few counts support this clone. The chain employs TRBV11-2 and TRBJ1-1; possibly TRBD1 for D (5 bases). The V and J ends lost 2 bases and 4 bases respectively, with 8 bases between them. The length of the CDR3 is 13 residues. Germline CDR1 and CDR2: SGHAT and FQNNGV. CDR3 sequence: CASSLSGGTEAFF. DNA of the CDR3: TGTGCCAGCAGCTTAAGCGGGGGCACTGAAGCTTTCTTT.

J is TRBJ2-7 and V is TRBV27; the match to TRBD1 covers 9 bases. Germline V gene data show CDR1 as MNHEY and CDR2 as SMNVEV (reference sequence). V lost 6 bases and J lost 6; bases outside the gene matches: 3. CDR3 length: 12 amino acids. The CDR3 protein is CASRQGAGEQYF. The CDR3 nucleotides are TGTGCCAGCAGACAGGGGGCCGGCGAGCAGTACTTC.

This clone has at least ten counts. This chain links TRBV20-1 with TRBJ2-5; D gene uncertain. Germline loops: CDR1 DFQATT, CDR2 SNEGSKA (reference sequence). The CDR3 is 12 residues long. With 3 bases removed from V and 0 bases from J, the gap between germline ends came to 5 bases. The CDR3 here is CSASDYQETQYF. The DNA for the CDR3 is TGCAGTGCTAGTGACTACCAAGAGACCCAGTACTTC.

The rearrangement uses TRBV28 and TRBJ1-1; D may be TRBD1 (5 bases). Germline V gene sequence: CDR1 MDHEN, CDR2 SYDVKM. This CDR3 has 13 amino acids. Trimming removed 10 bases at V and 2 bases at J, with 14 bases between. The CDR3 sequence is CATLGVYNTEAFF. CDR3 in DNA: TGTGCCACCCTAGGGGTATACAACACTGAAGCTTTCTTT.